Sequencing of this T cell receptor (beta chain) was carried out in a study of shared clonotypes between healthy human individuals. In the naive CD8 group, cells lacked CD45RO and were positively selected for CCR7, so terminally differentiated effector memory CD45RA+ cells were left out. TCRdb keeps only in-frame clones here, not all; method: immunoSEQ multiplex PCR. The repertoire holds roughly 650,000 clones, with 96% as singletons. Sequenced input: naive CD8+ T cells sorted from blood. The source is a woman aged 30 to 39 in good health.

CDR3 residues: CASSFSLPGVYEQYF. The CDR3 DNA is TGTGCCAGCAGTTTTAGCCTGCCGGGAGTTTACGAGCAGTACTTC. The rearrangement joins TRBV27 to TRBJ2-7; D is possibly TRBD2 (6 bases). Germline V gene data show CDR1 as MNHEY and CDR2 as SMNVEV (reference sequence). CDR3 length: 15 amino acids. The V and J ends lost 3 bases and 4 bases respectively, with 16 bases between them.